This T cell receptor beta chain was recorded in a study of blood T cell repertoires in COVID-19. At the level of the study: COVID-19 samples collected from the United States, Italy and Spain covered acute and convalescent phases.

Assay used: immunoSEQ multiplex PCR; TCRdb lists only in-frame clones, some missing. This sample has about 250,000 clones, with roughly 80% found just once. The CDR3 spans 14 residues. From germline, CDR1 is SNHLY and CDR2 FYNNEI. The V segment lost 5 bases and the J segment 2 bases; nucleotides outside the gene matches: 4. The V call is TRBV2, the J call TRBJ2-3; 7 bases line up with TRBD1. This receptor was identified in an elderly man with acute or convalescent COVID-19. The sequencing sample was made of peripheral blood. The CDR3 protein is CASSLTGHTDTQYF. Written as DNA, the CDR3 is TGTGCCAGCAGTCTGACAGGGCACACAGATACGCAGTATTTT.